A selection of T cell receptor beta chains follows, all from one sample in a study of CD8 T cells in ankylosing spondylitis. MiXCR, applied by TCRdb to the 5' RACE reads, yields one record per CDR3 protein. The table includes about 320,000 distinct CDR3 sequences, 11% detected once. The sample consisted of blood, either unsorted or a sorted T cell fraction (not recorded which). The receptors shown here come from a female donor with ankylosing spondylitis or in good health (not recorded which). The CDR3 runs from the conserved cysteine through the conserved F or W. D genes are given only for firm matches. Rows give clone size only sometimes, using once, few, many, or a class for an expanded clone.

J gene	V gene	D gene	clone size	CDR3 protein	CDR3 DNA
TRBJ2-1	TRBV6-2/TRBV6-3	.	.	CAIQDRRWGGEQFF	TGTGCCATTCAAGACAGGAGGTGGGGGGGTGAGCAGTTCTTC
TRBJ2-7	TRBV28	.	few	CASSGAGPRDEQYF	TGTGCCAGCAGTGGAGCGGGCCCCCGCGACGAGCAGTACTTC
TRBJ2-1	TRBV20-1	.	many	CSARDRGGGQYKEQFF	TGCAGTGCTAGAGATCGGGGCGGGGGCCAGTACAAAGAGCAGTTCTTC
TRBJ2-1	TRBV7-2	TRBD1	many	CASSEDRGSHNEQFF	TGTGCCAGCAGCGAAGACAGGGGCTCCCACAATGAGCAGTTCTTC
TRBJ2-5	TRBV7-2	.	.	CASSALSGTQYF	TGTGCCAGCAGCGCCCTCTCTGGGACCCAGTACTTC
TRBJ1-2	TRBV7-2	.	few	CASSPSVGGYTF	TGTGCCAGCAGCCCATCGGTGGGTGGCTACACCTTC
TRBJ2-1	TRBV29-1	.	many	CSVVPAGRNEQFF	TGCAGCGTTGTTCCGGCAGGCCGGAATGAGCAGTTCTTC
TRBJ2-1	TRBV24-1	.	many	CATSDDYYNEQFF	TGTGCCACCAGTGATGACTACTACAATGAGCAGTTCTTC
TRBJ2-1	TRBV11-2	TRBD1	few	CASSSPTGGISSSYNEQFF	TGTGCCAGCAGCTCGCCGACAGGGGGCATATCCAGCTCCTACAATGAGCAGTTCTTC
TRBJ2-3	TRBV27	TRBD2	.	CASSLNSGGAGDTQYF	TGTGCCAGCAGTTTGAATAGCGGGGGGGCAGGAGATACGCAGTATTTT
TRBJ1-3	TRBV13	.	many	CASSYGLSGNTIYF	TGTGCCAGCAGCTACGGCCTGAGCGGAAACACCATATATTTT
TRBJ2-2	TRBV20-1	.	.	CSAQRVAREELFF	TGCAGTGCTCAACGAGTAGCGCGGGAGGAGCTGTTTTTT